Sequencing of this T cell receptor beta chain was carried out in a study of CD8 T cells in ankylosing spondylitis. General observations from the study: Disease-associated clonotypes exhibited CD8+ identity and were relatively infrequent in peripheral blood. A TCR beta motif of fewer than 10 highly homologous variants seemed to mark ankylosing spondylitis blood. Clones linked to disease were reported to show significant enrichment in matched ankylosing spondylitis synovial fluid.

Only a few counts were recorded for this clonotype. Its target is not known. This CDR3 comprises 16 residues. V shed 1 base and J 5 bases; nucleotides not matched to a gene: 6. Germline V lookup: CDR1 SGHTA, CDR2 FQGNSA. One entry per CDR3 protein, called by TCRdb with MiXCR from the 5' RACE reads. Of 350,000 to 550,000 distinct CDR3 sequences in the sample, approximately 26% were seen once. The chain uses TRBV7-2 and TRBJ2-2; 8 bases match TRBD1. Sequenced sample: blood, either unsorted or a sorted T cell fraction (not recorded which). The TCR was taken from a male donor with ankylosing spondylitis. The CDR3 loop reads CASSLVPGGKTGELFF. DNA of the CDR3: TGTGCCAGCAGCTTAGTCCCAGGGGGCAAAACCGGGGAGCTGTTTTTT.